Listed here are 7 T cell receptor beta chains from one sample, sequenced in a study of cytomegalovirus exposure and HLA in healthy donors. Primers included in the PCR were 60 Vbeta and 13 Jbeta primers. Assay: immunoSEQ multiplex PCR; the TCRdb copy retains only in-frame clones and omits some. The table includes approximately 74,000 clones, roughly 64% detected once. The sample consisted of PBMCs. These receptors were obtained from a man aged 30-40 years in good health and CMV-seropositive.

The V and J genes are TRBV27 and TRBJ1-5, with a tentative D call TRBD1 (5 bases). Germline V gene data show CDR1 as MNHEY and CDR2 as SMNVEV (reference sequence). The CDR3 runs to 15 residues. V gave up 2 bases and J gave up 2 bases, with 10 bases separating them. The CDR3 DNA reads as TGTGCCAGCAGTTTAGGGGGGAGAGGCAATCAGCCCCAGCATTTT. It specifies CASSLGGRGNQPQHF.

This clone was picked up a small number of times. This chain connects TRBV5-6 to TRBJ2-4; TRBD1 matches at 8 bases. Unmatched junction bases numbered 3, after V lost 1 base and J lost 3 bases. CDR1 and CDR2 from the germline V gene are SGHDT and YYEEEE. There are 15 residues in the CDR3. CDR3: CASSLMGTGKNIQYF. The CDR3 nucleotides read TGTGCCAGCAGCTTGATGGGGACAGGCAAAAACATTCAGTACTTC. Using reference TRBV5-6 and TRBJ2-4 for the parts outside the CDR3, the full variable domain is DAGVTQSPTHLIKTRGQQVTLRCSPKSGHDTVSWYQQALGQGPQFIFQYYEEEERQRGNFPDRFSGHQFPNYSSELNVNALLLGDSALYLCASSLMGTGKNIQYFGAGTRLSVL.

The genes are TRBV4-2 and TRBJ2-2; D not resolved. Germline V gene sequence: CDR1 LGHNA, CDR2 YNFKEQ. The V gene lost 0 bases and the J gene lost 8 bases, with 10 bases spanning the gap. The CDR3 length is 14 residues. CDR3: CASSQDPPRGELFF. The CDR3 DNA follows: TGTGCCAGCAGCCAAGATCCTCCCCGGGGGGAGCTGTTTTTT.

This chain connects TRBV6-1 to TRBJ1-3; the match to TRBD1 covers 9 bases. J lost 0 bases, V lost 3 bases, and 3 bases had no gene match. The CDR3 extends over 16 amino acids. Germline V gene sequence: CDR1 MNHNS, CDR2 SASEGT. The CDR3 coding sequence is TGTGCCAGCAGTGAGGACAGGGGATCCTCTGGAAACACCATATATTTT. Its protein is CASSEDRGSSGNTIYF.

This clone was found a few times. The chain is built from TRBV5-6 and TRBJ1-4; no clear D gene. The ends were cut back, 2 bases at V and 4 bases at J, with 9 bases in the middle. CDR1 is SGHDT and CDR2 is YYEEEE in the germline V gene. The CDR3 runs to 14 residues. The CDR3 sequence: CASSFGQNNEKLFF. Written as DNA, the CDR3 is TGTGCCAGCAGCTTTGGGCAGAATAATGAAAAACTGTTTTTT.

This chain uses TRBV19 with TRBJ1-4; 7 bases are a match to TRBD1. After removal of 6 bases from V and 8 bases from J, the junction contained 9 bases not matched to a gene. CDR1 and CDR2 from the germline V gene are LNHDA and SQIVND (reference sequence). This CDR3 region has 14 residues. The DNA for the CDR3 is TGTGCCAGTAGCTCTCAGGGGGGAAAGGAAAAACTGTTTTTT. It is translated as CASSSQGGKEKLFF.

The chain recombines TRBV6-5 with TRBJ2-3; D perhaps matches TRBD1 (6 bases). Germline values: CDR1 MNHEY, CDR2 SVGAGI. The CDR3 is made up of 12 amino acids. Trimming shortened V by 6 bases and J by 5 bases, and 9 bases separated the two germline ends. The CDR3 protein is CASSRRGDTQYF. DNA of the CDR3: TGTGCCAGCAGCCGCAGGGGAGATACGCAGTATTTT.